This record covers a single TCR beta chain. This clone was seen a few times. The antigen it recognizes is unknown. The input lacks base qualities; no much larger clone sits a single base away. The donors were healthy, HIV-negative adults who had no recently reported acute infections or vaccinations. Only Caucasian adults living in Nashville, Tennessee, USA were represented among the donors. CD4+ T cells were enriched through magnetic negative selection, after which naive cells were positively selected on CD45RA and the remaining negative fraction served as the memory subset. Blood was obtained by leukapheresis, after which PBMCs were separated by Ficoll-Histopaque density gradient centrifugation and cryopreserved in liquid nitrogen vapor phase. Analytical flow cytometry was used to check the purity and quantity of each magnetically sorted T cell population. From each sorted fraction, genomic DNA was isolated and quantified by UV absorbance on a Nanodrop 2000c.

This sample stems from a study of shared clonotypes between healthy human individuals (dated by TCRdb to the early 2020s). In terms of the full investigation: The cohort included three men and a couple of women between 18 and 49 years of age. For each donor, three plates each were used for CD4 naive and CD4 memory, two plates were used for CD8 naive, and one plate was used for CD8 memory. The study deeply sequenced blood TCR repertoires of about five healthy adults to estimate repertoire size and the extent of clonotype sharing between individuals. To increase sequencing depth and limit assay-specific biases, different laboratories used diverse techniques to prepare libraries and sequence TCR repertoires. Each donor's leukapheresis produced roughly between roughly 0.85 and 9.5 billion PBMCs. What the authors observed across the whole study: Estimated clonotype richness was generally larger for naive than for memory subsets. The genetic and exposure-history diversity represented was limited by the small number of donors. Approximately 5% of naive CD4, 3.5% of naive CD8, approximately 2.2% of memory CD4, and approximately 0.4% of memory CD8 clonotypes were shared across a few donors. Compared with non-shared clonotypes, the clonotypes found in all four sorted-subset donors had higher generation probabilities. Sampling was limited to blood, and TCR repertoires in tissue likely differ from TCR repertoires in blood. Rarefaction of sorted-subset datasets indicated incomplete sequencing despite the large sequencing depth. Pairwise subsampling indicated that sequencing depth was expected to affect the degree of clonotype sharing among donors.

From the cysteine through the phenylalanine, the CDR3 covers 15 amino acids. The DNA shown is the 45-base CDR3, in frame from base 1. V drops 0 bases and J drops 8 bases, leaving 11 bases in between. CDR1 and CDR2 (SGHVS, FQNEAQ) derive from the germline V gene. Using the deep immunoSEQ assay, multiplex PCR amplified TCR CDR3 regions from genomic DNA. Extracted genomic DNA from each cell subset was spread evenly across all wells of several immunoSEQ 96-well plates, with each plate serving as a replicate. For sorted subsets, 150 to 200 ng genomic DNA, equal to some 28,000 T cell genomes, was loaded into each replicate PCR. The purified libraries were quantified using a Qubit 3.0 fluorometer, sized with a Bioanalyzer 2100, and then quantified again using the KAPA Library Quantification kit. A separate single-read 150-cycle Illumina NextSeq 550 flow cell was used to sequence each immunoSEQ 96-well plate. Per the source publication's procedure: The immunoSEQ output contained only junctional sequences without quality scores, so filtering could not match that applied to full-length reads. Sequences were annotated with PyIR, a Python wrapper for IgBLAST v1.9, and V/J genes and CDR3 were assigned using IMGT germline references. Any read was removed if the V/J assignment was weak (E-value above 1e-6), the CDR3 was missing, or the read contained stop codons, out-of-frame junctions, or ambiguous translated residues. V3J clonotypes were defined by identical inferred V gene, J gene, and CDR3 amino acid sequence. To compute the percentage overlap between repertoires, the number of shared unique clonotypes was divided by the size of the smaller repertoire. Repertoire richness was assessed with RTK rarefaction, the Chao1 estimator, and Recon v2.1 estimates of unobserved clonotypes. For all TCRbeta clonotypes obtained by the gDNA method from a few donors, generation probabilities were computed with OLGA. Entries here come from immuneACCESS through TCRdb and include only in-frame sequences with V and J called. Some clones fail to appear in such tables; in the studies checked, an unresolved V gene covers under half of the shortfall, and the cause of the remainder is unknown. The D gene and trimming were derived from the DNA, and the V and J assignments and clone size from that table. This sample comprises about a million clones, around 76% of them detected only once. The ten largest clonotypes hold roughly 1.4% of the sample.

This TCR came from a man aged 18 to 35 in good health. The sequence links TRBV7-8 to TRBJ1-6; perhaps TRBD1 is the D gene, with 6 bases matching. Input material: memory CD4+ T cells sorted from blood. The cell subset or site label for this specimen denotes: CD45RA-negative fraction. The CDR3 loop reads CASSLAPRGHSPLHF. The nucleotide sequence reads as follows: TGTGCCAGCAGCTTAGCTCCCAGGGGCCATTCACCCCTCCACTTT.